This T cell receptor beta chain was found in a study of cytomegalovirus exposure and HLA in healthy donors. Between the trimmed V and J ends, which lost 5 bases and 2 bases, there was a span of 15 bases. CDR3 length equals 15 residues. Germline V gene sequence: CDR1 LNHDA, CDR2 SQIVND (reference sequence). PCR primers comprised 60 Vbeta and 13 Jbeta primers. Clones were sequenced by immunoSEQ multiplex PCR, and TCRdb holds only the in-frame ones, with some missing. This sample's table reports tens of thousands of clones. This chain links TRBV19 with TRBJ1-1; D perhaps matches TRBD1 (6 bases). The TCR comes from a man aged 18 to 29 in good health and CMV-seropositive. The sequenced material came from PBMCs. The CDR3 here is CASSPHRVGNTEAFF. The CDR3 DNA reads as TGTGCCAGTAGTCCCCACAGGGTAGGTAACACTGAAGCTTTCTTT.